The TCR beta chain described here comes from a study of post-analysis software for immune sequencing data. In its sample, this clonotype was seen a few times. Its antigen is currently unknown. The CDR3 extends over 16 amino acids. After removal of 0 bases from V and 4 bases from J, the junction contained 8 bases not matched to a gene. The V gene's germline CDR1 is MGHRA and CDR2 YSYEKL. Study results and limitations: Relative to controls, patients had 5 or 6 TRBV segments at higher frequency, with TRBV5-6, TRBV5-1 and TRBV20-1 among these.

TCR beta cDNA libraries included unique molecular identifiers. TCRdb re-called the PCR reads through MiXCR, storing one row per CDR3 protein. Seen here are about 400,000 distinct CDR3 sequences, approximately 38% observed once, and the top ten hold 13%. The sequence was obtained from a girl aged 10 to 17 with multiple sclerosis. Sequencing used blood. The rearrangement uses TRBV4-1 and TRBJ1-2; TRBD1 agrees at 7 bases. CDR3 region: CASSQDADRKLYGYTF. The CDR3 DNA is TGCGCCAGCAGCCAAGATGCGGACAGGAAACTCTATGGCTACACCTTC.